This entry concerns a single T cell receptor (beta chain). Each CDR3 protein gets one entry after TCRdb re-called the RACE reads with MiXCR. The sample yields some 170,000 distinct CDR3 sequences, about a fifth seen once. This specimen belongs to a study of human T cells and chemical hapten exposure. This sample's time point: patch test 1, 2 weeks after DPC sensitization. Regarding treatment: therapeutic diphenylcyclopropenone sensitization with weekly scalp DPC. This clonotype originated in a woman aged 50 to 60 with alopecia areata. Some clones in this sample may be carry-over from other donors' samples. The sequenced sample was whole blood, obtained in connection with sensitization to the hapten diphenylcyclopropenone (DPC).

CDR3 coding DNA: TGTGCCAGCAGTTTTACAGGGATGAACACTGAAGCTTTCTTT. Protein sequence: CASSFTGMNTEAFF. V usage is TRBV12-3 or TRBV12-4 and J usage is TRBJ1-1, with D perhaps TRBD1 (6 bases). The CDR3 sequence is 14 residues long. V was shortened by 3 bases and J by 0 bases, with 8 bases between the two germline ends.